This T cell receptor beta chain is drawn from a study of CD8 T cells in ankylosing spondylitis (TCRdb year 2017). Context from the whole study: The study set out to find disease-linked TCR variants by profiling T cell receptor beta repertoires in ankylosing spondylitis patients and healthy donors. In total, the full study cohort was made up of roughly 110 healthy donors and 20 to 25 ankylosing spondylitis patients. Peripheral blood was sampled, and synovial fluid was additionally collected from ankylosing spondylitis patients. General conclusions and limits of the study: The disease-linked clones had a CD8+ phenotype and were found at relatively low frequencies in peripheral blood. Some of the motif variants had been reported before in the synovial fluid and blood of reactive arthritis patients, a finding that suggests common disease-initiation mechanisms. The disease-linked clones were reported to be significantly enriched in matched synovial fluid samples from ankylosing spondylitis patients. Blood from ankylosing spondylitis patients appeared to be characterized by a TCR beta motif composed of roughly eight highly homologous amino acid variants.

Trimming removed 0 bases from V and 7 bases from J, leaving 16 bases between the germline ends. Spanning cysteine to phenylalanine, the CDR3 consists of 15 amino acids. Only CDR3 DNA remains: 45 bases, in frame from the first base. Per the germline V gene, SGHRS is the CDR1 and YFSETQ is the CDR2. Sequencing was performed on an Illumina HiSeq 2500. Quantitative 5'-RACE with molecular barcodes was the method used to prepare the TCR beta libraries. In the original analysis: Disease-linked TCR variants were identified with a new computational method built on a probabilistic model of VDJ rearrangement. The public reads were run again by TCRdb, first through fastp at Q25 and then through MiXCR, and only productive beta chains were kept. Each CDR3 protein gets just one entry, which takes the most common genes and DNA from the rows behind it. What appears here as the V and J calls and clone size reflects TCRdb's work, not the paper's. The sample table lists around 430,000 distinct CDR3 sequences, about a sixth of them with a count of one. The ten largest account for under 1.2% of the sample.

Regarding this clonotype: Its cognate antigen has yet to be identified. Nothing much larger sits one base from this clone, and base qualities are not available.

The sequence was obtained from a male donor with ankylosing spondylitis. What was sequenced was blood, either unsorted or a sorted T cell fraction (not recorded which). The rearranged segments are TRBV5-1 and TRBJ1-1, with no D gene named confidently. The nucleotide sequence is given as TGCGCCAGCAGCTTGGGGGTCCGGGATACTGGTGAAGCTTTCTTT. Its protein is CASSLGVRDTGEAFF.